The clone carrying this T cell receptor (beta chain) appeared a few times. Its antigen remains unknown. The data are from a study of identical twins. TCRdb re-called the 5' RACE reads through MiXCR, storing one row per CDR3 protein. In the table there are roughly 200,000 distinct CDR3 sequences, more than 6.5% of which are singletons. Each donor was a healthy Caucasian. Trimming removed 0 bases from V and 5 bases from J, with 11 bases in between. Per the germline V gene, CDR1 is GTSNPN and CDR2 is SVGIG (reference sequence). CDR3 length equals 14 residues. Study observations and caveats: Conclusions leaned on cross-sectional statistical analysis and did not track the same donors over time.

These data are also associated with another study on yellow fever vaccine responses in identical twins. Per that paper: Reportedly, the T cell response mounted by twins to vaccine seemed partly convergent, partly personalized.

The genes are TRBV30 and TRBJ2-1, with D perhaps TRBD2 (7 bases). The TCR originated in a young woman in good health. Sequences were obtained from memory (CD45RO+) T cells sorted from blood. The CDR3 nucleotides read TGTGCCTGGAGTGTAGGGGGGGGGAACAATGAGCAGTTCTTC. This gives the protein CAWSVGGGNNEQFF.